Here is one T cell receptor beta chain with its context. Its antigen is as yet unknown. These data come from a study of cytomegalovirus exposure and HLA in healthy donors. The CDR3 consists of 14 residues. CDR1 and CDR2 from the germline V gene are SGHRS and YFSETQ. V lost 4 bases and J lost 7, with 12 bases in between. The primer mix had 60 Vbeta and 13 Jbeta primers. Sequenced by immunoSEQ multiplex PCR; TCRdb stores in-frame clones only, minus some. This table has around 150,000 clones, approximately 83% appearing once. Notes on the study in general: In a later analysis, most CMV-associated TCR beta chains appeared HLA-restricted. In the analysis, some V segments, TRBV6-2 and TRBV6-3 included, were excluded as indistinguishable. Reports credit the classifier with highly specific, highly sensitive diagnosis of cytomegalovirus status.

The sequenced material came from PBMCs. The TCR comes from a man aged 18 to 29 in good health and CMV-seropositive. The chain joins TRBV5-1 to TRBJ1-6; D perhaps matches TRBD1 (5 bases). The CDR3 DNA follows: TGCGCCAGCAGCCGGGGGGATCTAAATTCACCCCTCCACTTT. It is translated as CASSRGDLNSPLHF.